This record concerns one T cell receptor beta chain sequence. Its antigen is currently unknown. At one boundary the junction diverges from the germline segment, which might be a read error. This sample stems from a study of T cell responses to AZD1222 COVID-19 vaccine. Regarding the study as a whole: Repertoire samples came only from after the peak T cell response. Donor demographics were predominantly white British with a female majority; clonal diversity may be underestimated.

Per the germline V gene, CDR1 is SNHLY and CDR2 is FYNNEI. The CDR3 sequence is 17 residues long. Some clones are missing from TCRdb's copy, which holds only in-frame ones; the method was immunoSEQ multiplex PCR. The table lists more than 130,000 clones, 90% of them singletons. The chain has TRBV2 and TRBJ2-5; 8 nucleotides agree with TRBD2. The sequence was collected from an adult in good health. Sequencing used peripheral blood, obtained on day 0 of AZD1222 vaccination. This CDR3 is CPSSGFGTGGAAETQYF. The CDR3 nucleotides are TGTCCCAGCAGTGGCTTCGGGACCGGGGGGGCTGCGGAGACCCAGTACTTC.